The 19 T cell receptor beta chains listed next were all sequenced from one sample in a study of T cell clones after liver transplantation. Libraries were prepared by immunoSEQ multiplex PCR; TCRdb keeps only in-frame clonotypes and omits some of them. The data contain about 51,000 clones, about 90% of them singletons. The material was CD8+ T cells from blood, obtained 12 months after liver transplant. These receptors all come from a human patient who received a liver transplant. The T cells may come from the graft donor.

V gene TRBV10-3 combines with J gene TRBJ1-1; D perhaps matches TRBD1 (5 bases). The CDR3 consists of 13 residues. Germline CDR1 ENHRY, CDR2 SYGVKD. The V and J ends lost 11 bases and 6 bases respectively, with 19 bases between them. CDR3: CASLSGGMAEAFF. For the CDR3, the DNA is TGTGCCTCCCTATCGGGGGGTATGGCTGAAGCTTTCTTT.

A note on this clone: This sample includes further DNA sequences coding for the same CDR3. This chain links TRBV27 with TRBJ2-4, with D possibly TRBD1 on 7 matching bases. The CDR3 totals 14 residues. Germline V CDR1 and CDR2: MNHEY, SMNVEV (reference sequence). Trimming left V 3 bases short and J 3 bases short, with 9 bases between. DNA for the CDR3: TGTGCCAGCAGTTTTCAGGGGGGCAAAAACATTCAGTACTTC. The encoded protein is CASSFQGGKNIQYF.

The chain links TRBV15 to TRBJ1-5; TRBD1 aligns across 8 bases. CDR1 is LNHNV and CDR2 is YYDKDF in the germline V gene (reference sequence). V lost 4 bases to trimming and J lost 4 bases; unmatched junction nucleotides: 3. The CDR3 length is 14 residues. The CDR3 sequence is CATSTRQGNQPQHF. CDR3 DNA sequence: TGTGCCACCAGCACTAGACAGGGGAATCAGCCCCAGCATTTT.

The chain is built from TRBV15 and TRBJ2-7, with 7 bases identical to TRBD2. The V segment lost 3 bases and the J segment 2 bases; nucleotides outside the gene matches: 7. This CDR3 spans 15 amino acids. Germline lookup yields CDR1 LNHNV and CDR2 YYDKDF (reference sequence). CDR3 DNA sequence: TGTGCCACCAGCAGCCCCCAGCGGGGTACCTACGAGCAGTACTTC. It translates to CATSSPQRGTYEQYF.

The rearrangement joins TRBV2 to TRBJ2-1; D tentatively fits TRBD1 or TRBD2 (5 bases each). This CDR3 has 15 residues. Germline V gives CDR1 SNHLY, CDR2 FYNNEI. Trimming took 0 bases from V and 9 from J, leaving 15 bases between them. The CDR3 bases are TGTGCCAGCAGTGAAGCTCACTTGGGACGAGGTGAGCAGTTCTTC. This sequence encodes CASSEAHLGRGEQFF.

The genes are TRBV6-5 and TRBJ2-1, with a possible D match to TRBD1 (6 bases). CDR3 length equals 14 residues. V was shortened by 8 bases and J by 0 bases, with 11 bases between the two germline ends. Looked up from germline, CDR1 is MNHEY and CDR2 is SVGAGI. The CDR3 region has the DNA TGTGCCAGCTCCACAGGGAGCTCCTACAATGAGCAGTTCTTC. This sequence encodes CASSTGSSYNEQFF.

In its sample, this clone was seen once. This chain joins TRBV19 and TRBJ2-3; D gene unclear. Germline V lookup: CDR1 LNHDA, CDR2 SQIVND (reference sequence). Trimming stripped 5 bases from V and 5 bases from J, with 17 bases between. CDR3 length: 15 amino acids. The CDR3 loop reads CASSPYYPSLDTQYF. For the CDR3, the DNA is TGTGCCAGTAGTCCCTACTACCCCTCGCTAGATACGCAGTATTTT.

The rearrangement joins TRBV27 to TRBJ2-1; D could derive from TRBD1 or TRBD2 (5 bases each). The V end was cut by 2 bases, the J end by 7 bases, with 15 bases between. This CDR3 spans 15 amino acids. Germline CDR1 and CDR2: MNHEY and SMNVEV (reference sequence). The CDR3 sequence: CASSLRGARANEQFF. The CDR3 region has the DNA TGTGCCAGCAGTTTACGAGGGGCCAGGGCAAATGAGCAGTTCTTC.

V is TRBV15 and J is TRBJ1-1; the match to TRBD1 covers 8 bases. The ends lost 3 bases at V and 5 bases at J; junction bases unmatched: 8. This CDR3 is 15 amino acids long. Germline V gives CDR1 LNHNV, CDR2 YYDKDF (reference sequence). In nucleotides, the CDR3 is TGTGCCACCAGCAGGGACGGACAGGGATGGACTGAAGCTTTCTTT. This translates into CATSRDGQGWTEAFF. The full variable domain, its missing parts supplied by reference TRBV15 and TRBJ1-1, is DAMVIQNPRYQVTQFGKPVTLSCSQTLNHNVMYWYQQKSSQAPKLLFHYYDKDFNNEADTPDNFQSRRPNTSFCFLDIRSPGLGDTAMYLCATSRDGQGWTEAFFGQGTRLTVV.

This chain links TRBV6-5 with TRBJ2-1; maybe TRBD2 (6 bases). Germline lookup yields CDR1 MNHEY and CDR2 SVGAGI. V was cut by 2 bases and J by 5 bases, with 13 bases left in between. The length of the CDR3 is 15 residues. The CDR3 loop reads CASSYEGGLNNEQFF. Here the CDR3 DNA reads TGTGCCAGCAGTTACGAGGGAGGCCTGAACAATGAGCAGTTCTTC.

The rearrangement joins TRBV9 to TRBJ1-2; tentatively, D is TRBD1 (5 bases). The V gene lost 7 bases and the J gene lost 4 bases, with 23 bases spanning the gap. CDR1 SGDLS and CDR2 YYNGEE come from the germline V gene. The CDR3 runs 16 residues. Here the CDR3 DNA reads TGTGCCAGCGGCCAATCCGGGGACGCCGCACCCTATGGCTACACCTTC. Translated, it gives CASGQSGDAAPYGYTF.

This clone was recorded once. CDR3 nucleotides: TGTGCCAGCAGCGTAGAAGGGGCTAACACCGGGGAGCTGTTTTTT. Its protein is CASSVEGANTGELFF. The chain uses TRBV9 and TRBJ2-2; TRBD1 might be the D (5 bases). Germline V gene lookup returns CDR1 SGDLS and CDR2 YYNGEE. Deletions cut 0 bases from V and 2 bases from J, with 8 bases between. The CDR3 spans 15 residues.

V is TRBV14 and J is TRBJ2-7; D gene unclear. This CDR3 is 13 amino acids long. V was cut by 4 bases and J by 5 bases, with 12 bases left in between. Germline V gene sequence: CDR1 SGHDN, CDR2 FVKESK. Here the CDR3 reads CASSPSPADEQYF. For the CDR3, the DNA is TGTGCCAGCAGCCCCTCACCCGCCGACGAGCAGTACTTC. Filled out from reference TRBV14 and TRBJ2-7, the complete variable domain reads EAGVTQFPSHSVIEKGQTVTLRCDPISGHDNLYWYRRVMGKEIKFLLHFVKESKQDESGMPNNRFLAERTGGTYSTLKVQPAELEDSGVYFCASSPSPADEQYFGPGTRLTVT.

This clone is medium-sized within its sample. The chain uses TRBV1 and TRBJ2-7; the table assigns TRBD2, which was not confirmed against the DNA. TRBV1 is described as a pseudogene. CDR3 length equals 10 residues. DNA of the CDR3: TGCACCAGCATTATCTACGAGCAGTACTTC. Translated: CTSIIYEQYF.

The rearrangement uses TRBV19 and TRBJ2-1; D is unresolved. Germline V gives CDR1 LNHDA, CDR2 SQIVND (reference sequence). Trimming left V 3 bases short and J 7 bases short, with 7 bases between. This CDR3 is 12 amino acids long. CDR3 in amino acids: CASSIPSNEQFF. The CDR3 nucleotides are TGTGCCAGTAGTATTCCGTCTAATGAGCAGTTCTTC.

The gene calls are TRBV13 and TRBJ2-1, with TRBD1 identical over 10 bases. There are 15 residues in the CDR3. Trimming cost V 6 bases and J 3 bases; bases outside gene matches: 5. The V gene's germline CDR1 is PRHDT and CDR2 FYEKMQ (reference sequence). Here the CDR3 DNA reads TGTGCCAGCAGAGCGGGACAGGGGTACTACAATGAGCAGTTCTTC. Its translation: CASRAGQGYYNEQFF.

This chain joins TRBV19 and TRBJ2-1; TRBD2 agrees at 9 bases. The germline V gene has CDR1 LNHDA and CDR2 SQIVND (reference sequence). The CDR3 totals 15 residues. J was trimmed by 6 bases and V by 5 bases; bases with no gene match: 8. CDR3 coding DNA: TGTGCCAGTAGTCCTGCTAGCGGGATCCCCAATGAGCAGTTCTTC. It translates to CASSPASGIPNEQFF.

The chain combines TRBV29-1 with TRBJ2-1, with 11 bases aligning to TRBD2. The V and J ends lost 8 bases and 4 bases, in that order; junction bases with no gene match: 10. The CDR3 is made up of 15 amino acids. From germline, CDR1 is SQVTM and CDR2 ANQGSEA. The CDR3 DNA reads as TGCAGCCTTATTCTCGCTAGCGGGGGGTACAATGAGCAGTTCTTC. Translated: CSLILASGGYNEQFF.

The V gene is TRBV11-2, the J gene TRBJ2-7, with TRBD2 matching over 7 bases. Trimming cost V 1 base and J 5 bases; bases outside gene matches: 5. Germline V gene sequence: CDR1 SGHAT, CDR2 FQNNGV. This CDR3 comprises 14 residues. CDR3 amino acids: CASSLVGGRDEQYF. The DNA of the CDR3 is TGTGCCAGCAGCTTAGTGGGAGGGCGGGACGAGCAGTACTTC.